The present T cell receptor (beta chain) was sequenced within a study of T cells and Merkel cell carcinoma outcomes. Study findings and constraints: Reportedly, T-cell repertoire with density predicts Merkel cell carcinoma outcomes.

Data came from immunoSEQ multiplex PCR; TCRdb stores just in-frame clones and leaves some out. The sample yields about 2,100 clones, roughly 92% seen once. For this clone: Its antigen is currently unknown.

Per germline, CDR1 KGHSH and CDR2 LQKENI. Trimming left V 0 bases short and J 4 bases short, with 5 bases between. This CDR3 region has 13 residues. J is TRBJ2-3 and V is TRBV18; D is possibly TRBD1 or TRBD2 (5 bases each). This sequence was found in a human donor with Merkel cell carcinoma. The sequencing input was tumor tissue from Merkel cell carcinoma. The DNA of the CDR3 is TGTGCCAGCTCACCACCGGGGGCAGATACGCAGTATTTT. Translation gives CASSPPGADTQYF.